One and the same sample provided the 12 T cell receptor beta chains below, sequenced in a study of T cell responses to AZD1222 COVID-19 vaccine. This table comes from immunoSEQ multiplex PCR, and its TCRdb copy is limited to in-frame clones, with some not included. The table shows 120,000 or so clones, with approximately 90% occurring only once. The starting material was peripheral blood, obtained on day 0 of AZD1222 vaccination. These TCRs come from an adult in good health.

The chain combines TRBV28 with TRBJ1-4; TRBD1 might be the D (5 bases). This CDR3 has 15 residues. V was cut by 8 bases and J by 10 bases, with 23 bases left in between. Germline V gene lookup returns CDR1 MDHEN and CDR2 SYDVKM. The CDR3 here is CASQLTGLKVGKLFF. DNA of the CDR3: TGTGCCAGCCAGCTTACAGGATTAAAGGTTGGAAAACTGTTTTTT.

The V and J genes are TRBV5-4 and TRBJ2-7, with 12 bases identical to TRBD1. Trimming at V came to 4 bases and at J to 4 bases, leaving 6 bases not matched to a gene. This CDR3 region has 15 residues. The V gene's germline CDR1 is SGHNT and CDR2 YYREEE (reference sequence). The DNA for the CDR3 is TGTGCCAGCAGCACCCCGGGACAGGGGGCTTACGAGCAGTACTTC. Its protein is CASSTPGQGAYEQYF. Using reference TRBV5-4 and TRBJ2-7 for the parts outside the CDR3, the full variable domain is ETGVTQSPTHLIKTRGQQVTLRCSSQSGHNTVSWYQQALGQGPQFIFQYYREEENGRGNFPPRFSGLQFPNYSSELNVNALELDDSALYLCASSTPGQGAYEQYFGPGTRLTVT.

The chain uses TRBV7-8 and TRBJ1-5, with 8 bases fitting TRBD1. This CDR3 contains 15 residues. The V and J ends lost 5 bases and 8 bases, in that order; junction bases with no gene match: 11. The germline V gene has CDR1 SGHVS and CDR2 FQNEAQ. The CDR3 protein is CASSQDRVVGKPQHF. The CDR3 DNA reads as TGTGCCAGCAGCCAGGACAGGGTAGTAGGTAAGCCCCAGCATTTT.

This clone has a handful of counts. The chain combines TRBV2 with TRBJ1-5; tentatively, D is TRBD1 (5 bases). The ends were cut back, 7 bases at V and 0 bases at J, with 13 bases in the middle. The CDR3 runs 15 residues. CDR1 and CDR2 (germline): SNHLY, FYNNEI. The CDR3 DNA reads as TGTGCCAGCACCCCTGGGGCAGGTAGCAATCAGCCCCAGCATTTT. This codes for CASTPGAGSNQPQHF.

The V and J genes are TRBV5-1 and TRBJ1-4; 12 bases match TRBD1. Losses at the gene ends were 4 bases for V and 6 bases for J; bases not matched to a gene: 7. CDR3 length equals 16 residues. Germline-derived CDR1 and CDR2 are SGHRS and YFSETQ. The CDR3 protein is CASSTGTGGLHEKLFF. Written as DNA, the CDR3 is TGCGCCAGCAGCACAGGGACAGGGGGCCTCCATGAAAAACTGTTTTTT.

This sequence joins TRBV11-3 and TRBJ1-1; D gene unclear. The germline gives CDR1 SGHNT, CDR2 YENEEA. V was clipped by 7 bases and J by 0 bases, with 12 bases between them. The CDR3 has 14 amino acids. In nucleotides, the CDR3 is TGTGCCAGCAAATTGGGAAACATGAACACTGAAGCTTTCTTT. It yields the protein CASKLGNMNTEAFF.

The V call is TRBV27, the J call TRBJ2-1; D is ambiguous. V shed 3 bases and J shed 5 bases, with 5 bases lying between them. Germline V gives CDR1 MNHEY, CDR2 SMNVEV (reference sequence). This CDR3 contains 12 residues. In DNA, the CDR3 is TGTGCCAGCAGTTTTAGAAACAATGAGCAGTTCTTC. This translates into CASSFRNNEQFF.

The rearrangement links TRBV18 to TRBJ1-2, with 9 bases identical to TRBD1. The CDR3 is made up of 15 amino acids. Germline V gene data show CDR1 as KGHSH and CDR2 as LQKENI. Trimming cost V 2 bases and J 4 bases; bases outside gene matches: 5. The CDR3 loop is CASSPNPGQGYGYTF. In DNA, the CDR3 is TGTGCCAGCTCACCAAATCCGGGACAGGGCTATGGCTACACCTTC.

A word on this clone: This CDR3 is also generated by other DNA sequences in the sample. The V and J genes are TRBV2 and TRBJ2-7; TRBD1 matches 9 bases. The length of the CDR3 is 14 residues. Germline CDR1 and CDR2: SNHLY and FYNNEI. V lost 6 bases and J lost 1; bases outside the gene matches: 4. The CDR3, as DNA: TGTGCCAGCAGGGGACAGGGTATTTCCTACGAGCAGTACTTC. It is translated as CASRGQGISYEQYF.

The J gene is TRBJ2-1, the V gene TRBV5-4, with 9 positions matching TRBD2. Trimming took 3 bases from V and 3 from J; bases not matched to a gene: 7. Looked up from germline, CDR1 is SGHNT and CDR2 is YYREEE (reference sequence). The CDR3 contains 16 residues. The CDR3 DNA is TGTGCCAGCAGCTACACCGGACTAGCGCACTACAATGAGCAGTTCTTC. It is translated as CASSYTGLAHYNEQFF.

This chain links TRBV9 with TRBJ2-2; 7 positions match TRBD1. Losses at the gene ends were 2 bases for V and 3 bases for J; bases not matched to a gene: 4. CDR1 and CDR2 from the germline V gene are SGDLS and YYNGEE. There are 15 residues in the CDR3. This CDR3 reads CASSVGTVDTGELFF. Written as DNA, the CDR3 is TGTGCCAGCAGCGTCGGGACAGTGGACACCGGGGAGCTGTTTTTT.

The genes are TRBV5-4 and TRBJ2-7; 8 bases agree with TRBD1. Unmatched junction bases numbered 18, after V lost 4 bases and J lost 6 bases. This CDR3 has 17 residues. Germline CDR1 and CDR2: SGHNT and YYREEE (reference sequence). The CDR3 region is CASSRGQVTRSGGEQYF. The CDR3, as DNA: TGTGCCAGCAGCAGGGGACAGGTGACAAGATCTGGGGGCGAGCAGTACTTC.